A single sample gave rise to the 9 T cell receptor beta chains below, sequenced in a study of blood T cell repertoires in COVID-19. Using immunoSEQ multiplex PCR, the repertoire was profiled, and TCRdb retains in-frame clones only, with some absent. The sample shows 220,000 or so clones, about 88% of them seen only once. The sequenced sample consisted of peripheral blood. The receptor set was obtained from a woman aged 50 to 60 with COVID-19, enrolled during active disease.

The V and J genes are TRBV5-1 and TRBJ2-7; D is perhaps TRBD1 (5 bases). CDR3 length: 12 residues. V was clipped by 7 bases and J by 5 bases, with 13 bases between them. Germline V gives CDR1 SGHRS, CDR2 YFSETQ. The CDR3 coding sequence is TGCGCCAGCCAATTGACAGAGGACGAGCAGTACTTC. This gives the protein CASQLTEDEQYF.

The gene calls are TRBV19 and TRBJ2-2, with 8 bases matching TRBD1. The trim removed 3 bases at V and 5 bases at J, leaving 8 bases unmatched. Germline assignment: CDR1 LNHDA and CDR2 SQIVND (reference sequence). The CDR3 is 16 amino acids. For the CDR3, the DNA is TGTGCCAGTAGTATTTGGGGACAGGTAGAGACCGGGGAGCTGTTTTTT. Translating gives CASSIWGQVETGELFF.

The chain couples TRBV12-5 to TRBJ2-3, with 9 bases identical to TRBD2. CDR3 length: 17 residues. Germline loops: CDR1 LGHNT, CDR2 FRNRAP. V gave up 0 bases and J gave up 4 bases; unmatched junction bases: 8. In nucleotides, the CDR3 is TGTGCTAGTGGTTTGGTAAGGCTAGCGGGGATGGCAGATACGCAGTATTTT. Translation: CASGLVRLAGMADTQYF.

The rearrangement joins TRBV6-5 to TRBJ2-1, with D perhaps matching TRBD1 (6 bases). The V gene lost 5 bases and the J gene lost 3 bases, with 14 bases spanning the gap. Per germline, CDR1 MNHEY and CDR2 SVGAGI. CDR3 length: 15 residues. The CDR3 region is CASSLRDMIYNEQFF. CDR3 bases: TGTGCCAGCAGTCTCCGGGACATGATCTACAATGAGCAGTTCTTC.

V is TRBV6-5 and J is TRBJ1-5, with D possibly TRBD1 on 5 matching bases. CDR3 length: 13 amino acids. The germline V and J ends were trimmed by 6 bases and 5 bases, with 11 bases remaining between them. Germline CDR1 reads MNHEY; CDR2 reads SVGAGI. The CDR3 DNA is TGTGCCAGCAGGGGCGGAGGGGATCAGCCCCAGCATTTT. Its protein product is CASRGGGDQPQHF.

The rearrangement uses TRBV2 and TRBJ2-7; the match to TRBD2 covers 7 bases. The CDR3 runs to 13 residues. From germline, CDR1 is SNHLY and CDR2 FYNNEI. V was clipped by 4 bases and J by 4 bases; unmatched bases: 4. The CDR3 bases are TGTGCCAGCAGTGCGGGGGGAGGGTACGAGCAGTACTTC. Translated: CASSAGGGYEQYF.

In its sample, this clone was seen a few times. The gene calls are TRBV19 and TRBJ1-6, with 9 bases identical to TRBD1. CDR1 is LNHDA, CDR2 SQIVND, per germline (reference sequence). V was clipped by 6 bases and J by 9 bases; unmatched bases: 6. There are 14 residues in the CDR3. CDR3 bases: TGTGCCAGTAGCTCGACAGGGGGAATTTCACCCCTCCACTTT. Its translation: CASSSTGGISPLHF.

The chain has TRBV7-9 and TRBJ1-2; TRBD1 matches 9 bases. Losses at the gene ends were 5 bases for V and 5 bases for J; bases not matched to a gene: 12. The CDR3 runs to 16 residues. Germline loops: CDR1 SEHNR, CDR2 FQNEAQ (reference sequence). The CDR3 region has the DNA TGTGCCAGCAGCCCCTTTTACAGGGGGCAGGAGTATGGCTACACCTTC. It encodes CASSPFYRGQEYGYTF.

The chain uses TRBV7-2 and TRBJ2-2; TRBD2 matches 8 bases. V shed 5 bases and J 4 bases; nucleotides not matched to a gene: 6. Germline CDR1 is SGHTA and CDR2 is FQGNSA. This CDR3 spans 15 amino acids. CDR3 sequence (DNA): TGTGCCAGCAGCCCCACTCTAGCGGGCACCGGGGAGCTGTTTTTT. It yields the protein CASSPTLAGTGELFF.